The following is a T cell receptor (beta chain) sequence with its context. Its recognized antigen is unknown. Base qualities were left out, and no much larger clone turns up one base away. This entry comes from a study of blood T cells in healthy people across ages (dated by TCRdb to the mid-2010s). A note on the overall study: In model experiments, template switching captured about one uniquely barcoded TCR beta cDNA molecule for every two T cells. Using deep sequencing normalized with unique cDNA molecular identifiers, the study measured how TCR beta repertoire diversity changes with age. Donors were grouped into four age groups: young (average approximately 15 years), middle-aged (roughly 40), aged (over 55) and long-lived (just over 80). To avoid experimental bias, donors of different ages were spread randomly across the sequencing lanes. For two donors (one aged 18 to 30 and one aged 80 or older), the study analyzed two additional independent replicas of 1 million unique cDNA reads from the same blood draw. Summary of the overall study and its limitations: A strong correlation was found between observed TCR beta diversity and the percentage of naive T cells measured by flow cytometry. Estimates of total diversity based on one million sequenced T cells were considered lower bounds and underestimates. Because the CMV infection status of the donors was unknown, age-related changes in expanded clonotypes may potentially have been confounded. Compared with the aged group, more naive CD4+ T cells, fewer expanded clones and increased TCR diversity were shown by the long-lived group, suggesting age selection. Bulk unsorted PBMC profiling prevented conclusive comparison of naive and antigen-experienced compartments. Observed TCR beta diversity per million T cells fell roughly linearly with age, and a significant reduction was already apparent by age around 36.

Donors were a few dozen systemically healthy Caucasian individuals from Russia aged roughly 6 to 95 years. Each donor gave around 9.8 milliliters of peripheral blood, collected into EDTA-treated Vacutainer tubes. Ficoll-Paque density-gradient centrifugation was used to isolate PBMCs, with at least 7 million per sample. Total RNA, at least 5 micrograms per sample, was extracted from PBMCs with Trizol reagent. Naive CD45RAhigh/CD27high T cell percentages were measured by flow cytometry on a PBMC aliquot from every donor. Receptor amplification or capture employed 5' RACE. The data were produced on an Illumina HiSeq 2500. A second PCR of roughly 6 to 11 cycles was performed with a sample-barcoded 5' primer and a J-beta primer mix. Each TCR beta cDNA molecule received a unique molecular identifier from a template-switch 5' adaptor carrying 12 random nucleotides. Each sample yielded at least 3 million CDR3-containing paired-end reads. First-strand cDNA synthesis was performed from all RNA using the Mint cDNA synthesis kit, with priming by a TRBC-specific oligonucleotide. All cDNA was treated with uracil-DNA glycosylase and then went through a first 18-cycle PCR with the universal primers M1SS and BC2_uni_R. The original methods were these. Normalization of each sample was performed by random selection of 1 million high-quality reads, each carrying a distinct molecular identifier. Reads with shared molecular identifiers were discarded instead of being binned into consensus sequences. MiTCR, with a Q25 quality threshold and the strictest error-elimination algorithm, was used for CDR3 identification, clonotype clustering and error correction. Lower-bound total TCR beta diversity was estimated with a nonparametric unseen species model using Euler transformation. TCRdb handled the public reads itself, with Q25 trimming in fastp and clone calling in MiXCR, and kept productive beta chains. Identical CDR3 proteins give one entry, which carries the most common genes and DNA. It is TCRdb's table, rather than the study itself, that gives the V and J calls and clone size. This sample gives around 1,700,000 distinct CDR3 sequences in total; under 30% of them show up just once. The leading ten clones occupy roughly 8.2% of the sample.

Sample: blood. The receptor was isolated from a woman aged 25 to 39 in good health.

The CDR3 loop reads CASRYTSGSRETQYF. The nucleotides are TGTGCCAGCAGATACACGTCGGGGTCGCGAGAGACCCAGTACTTC. The chain uses TRBV6-5 and TRBJ2-5; TRBD2 is perhaps the D gene, given 5 matching bases. The CDR3 runs 15 amino acids, cysteine and phenylalanine included. Only the CDR3 region is kept as DNA, spanning 45 bases read in frame from base 1. The junction carries 18 bases between V and J, which are trimmed by 6 bases and 4 bases respectively. Sequences MNHEY (CDR1) and SVGAGI (CDR2) are obtained from the germline V gene.